Following are 27 T cell receptor beta chains from one sample sequenced in a study of graft-versus-host responses after intestinal transplantation. Here immunoSEQ multiplex PCR was the method, and the copy in TCRdb shows in-frame clones only, minus some. The data hold 35,000 to 45,000 clones, with 75% to 95% observed a single time. The specimen was PBMCs, collected 524 days after transplant. These receptors originate from a human patient who received an intestinal transplant, so some T cells may come from the graft donor.

This rearrangement joins TRBV27 to TRBJ2-7; 7 bases match TRBD1. Trimming took 0 bases from V and 2 from J; bases not matched to a gene: 7. Germline V lookup: CDR1 MNHEY, CDR2 SMNVEV (reference sequence). The CDR3 spans 16 residues. The CDR3 coding sequence is TGTGCCAGCAGTTTATCGGTGGGGACAGTGGCCTACGAGCAGTACTTC. Encoded protein: CASSLSVGTVAYEQYF.

This clone has just one count. The chain combines TRBV27 with TRBJ2-1, with 8 nucleotides matching TRBD2. Germline trimming cut 6 bases from V and 1 base from J; bases unmatched to any gene: 8. The CDR3 contains 16 residues. CDR1 MNHEY and CDR2 SMNVEV come from the germline V gene (reference sequence). The CDR3 DNA follows: TGTGCCAGCAGACGGTACACTAGCGGATCCTACAATGAGCAGTTCTTC. Encoded protein: CASRRYTSGSYNEQFF.

This chain links TRBV19 with TRBJ1-1, with D unclear. The V gene's germline CDR1 is LNHDA and CDR2 SQIVND (reference sequence). Deletions cut 7 bases from V and 11 bases from J, with 14 bases between. The CDR3 sequence is 11 residues long. CDR3 region: CASTPGMRAFF. CDR3 coding DNA: TGTGCCAGTACCCCTGGGATGCGGGCTTTCTTT. Variable domain in full (rest from reference TRBV19 and TRBJ1-1): DGGITQSPKYLFRKEGQNVTLSCEQNLNHDAMYWYRQDPGQGLRLIYYSQIVNDFQKGDIAEGYSVSREKKESFPLTVTSAQKNPTAFYLCASTPGMRAFFGQGTRLTVV.

V gene TRBV27 combines with J gene TRBJ1-5, with a tentative D call TRBD1 (5 bases). The germline V gene has CDR1 MNHEY and CDR2 SMNVEV (reference sequence). The CDR3 contains 15 residues. The V end lost 0 bases, the J end lost 1 base, and 7 bases lay between the germline ends. The CDR3: CASSLSGGSNQPQHF. The CDR3 DNA reads TGTGCCAGCAGTTTATCGGGGGGAAGCAATCAGCCCCAGCATTTT.

The chain has TRBV5-1 and TRBJ2-3, with 11 bases that match TRBD2. This CDR3 comprises 18 residues. The V gene's germline CDR1 is SGHRS and CDR2 YFSETQ. V shed 0 bases, J shed 6 bases, and the junction held 12 bases outside the gene matches. The CDR3 DNA is TGCGCCAGCAGCTTGGAGATCCGGACTAGCGGGCCCTGGGATACGCAGTATTTT. This translates into CASSLEIRTSGPWDTQYF.

This sequence joins TRBV19 and TRBJ1-1, with D perhaps matching TRBD1 (5 bases). Germline CDR1 and CDR2: LNHDA and SQIVND (reference sequence). V was pared by 0 bases and J by 1 base, with 9 bases between. The CDR3 is 15 amino acids. CDR3 loop: CASSIESGQNTEAFF. The CDR3 DNA follows: TGTGCCAGTAGTATAGAATCAGGGCAGAACACTGAAGCTTTCTTT. Full variable domain (rest looked up from reference TRBV19 and TRBJ1-1): DGGITQSPKYLFRKEGQNVTLSCEQNLNHDAMYWYRQDPGQGLRLIYYSQIVNDFQKGDIAEGYSVSREKKESFPLTVTSAQKNPTAFYLCASSIESGQNTEAFFGQGTRLTVV.

This chain connects TRBV19 to TRBJ1-4; D uncertain. The V and J ends lost 5 bases and 7 bases respectively, with 14 bases between them. The CDR3 is 14 amino acids. Germline CDR1 is LNHDA and CDR2 is SQIVND (reference sequence). DNA for the CDR3: TGTGCCAGTAGTCTTACAGTGAAGGGTGAAAAACTGTTTTTT. This translates into CASSLTVKGEKLFF.

The chain couples TRBV7-9 to TRBJ2-7; tentative D call: TRBD2 (5 bases). Germline loops: CDR1 SEHNR, CDR2 FQNEAQ (reference sequence). Between the trimmed V and J ends, which lost 5 bases and 3 bases, there was a span of 17 bases. The CDR3 has 15 residues. The CDR3 is CASSPGEPWGYEQYF. DNA of the CDR3: TGTGCCAGCAGCCCCGGGGAGCCGTGGGGCTACGAGCAGTACTTC.

The chain couples TRBV9 to TRBJ2-3; D is unresolved. This CDR3 is built from 15 residues. Trimming cost V 0 bases and J 0 bases, with 8 bases left between them. In germline, CDR1 is SGDLS, CDR2 YYNGEE. The CDR3 DNA is TGTGCCAGCAGCGTAGGAGGTTCTAGCACAGATACGCAGTATTTT. Its translation is CASSVGGSSTDTQYF.

The chain has TRBV21-1 and TRBJ1-2; TRBD1, as called in the table, went unchecked against the DNA. TRBV21-1 is a documented pseudogene. The CDR3 is made up of 13 amino acids. CDR3 loop: CASSKRQGNGYTF. CDR3 DNA: TGTGCCAGCAGCAAGCGCCAGGGGAATGGCTACACCTTC.

The chain recombines TRBV6-8 with TRBJ2-7; D not certain. The CDR3 has 11 amino acids. The germline CDR1 and CDR2 sequences are MNHGY and SAAAGT. V lost 5 bases, J lost 0 bases, and 2 bases lay in between. The CDR3 bases are TGTGCCAGCAGTACCTCCTACGAGCAGTACTTC. It is translated as CASSTSYEQYF.

The V call is TRBV30, the J call TRBJ1-5; 10 nucleotides match TRBD1. The CDR3 spans 18 residues. CDR1 GTSNPN and CDR2 SVGIG come from the germline V gene (reference sequence). Unmatched junction bases numbered 15, after V lost 3 bases and J lost 4 bases. This CDR3 reads CAWSPRWGQGPENQPQHF. The CDR3 DNA reads TGTGCCTGGAGCCCGAGGTGGGGACAGGGGCCGGAAAATCAGCCCCAGCATTTT.

The chain employs TRBV5-4 and TRBJ2-1; TRBD2 aligns across 10 bases. The CDR3 is made up of 16 amino acids. Germline assignment: CDR1 SGHNT and CDR2 YYREEE (reference sequence). V shed 4 bases and J 1 base; nucleotides not matched to a gene: 5. DNA of the CDR3: TGTGCCAGCAGCCGCAAACTAGCGGGGTCCTACAATGAGCAGTTCTTC. Translation gives CASSRKLAGSYNEQFF.

As concerns this clone: The CDR3 does not end in the conserved phenylalanine or tryptophan, so this is likely a read error. This chain uses TRBV2 with TRBJ2-7; the D is unclear. V lost 5 bases, J lost 0 bases, and 11 bases lay in between. CDR3 size: 14 residues. CDR1 SNHLY and CDR2 FYNNEI come from the germline V gene. CDR3 in amino acids: CASSRAAPSYEQYL. The CDR3 DNA is TGTGCCAGCAGTCGAGCAGCTCCCTCCTACGAGCAGTACCTC.

V and J are TRBV6-5 and TRBJ1-2, with D perhaps TRBD1 (5 bases). Germline CDR1 MNHEY, CDR2 SVGAGI. The CDR3 runs to 15 residues. V lost 2 bases, J lost 4 bases, and 14 bases lay in between. This CDR3 is CASSYASGRGYGYTF. The CDR3 DNA sequence: TGTGCCAGCAGTTACGCGTCAGGGAGGGGCTATGGCTACACCTTC.

The J gene is TRBJ2-1, the V gene TRBV7-2; no clear D gene. This CDR3 contains 17 residues. Germline CDR1 and CDR2: SGHTA and FQGNSA. V was shortened by 5 bases and J by 4 bases, with 21 bases between the two germline ends. The CDR3 reads CASSTRPDPALYNEQFF. In DNA form, the CDR3 reads TGTGCCAGCAGCACGCGGCCAGATCCTGCCTTGTACAATGAGCAGTTCTTC.

The chain carries TRBV7-2 and TRBJ2-3, with D possibly TRBD2 on 6 matching bases. The CDR3 length is 16 residues. The germline V gene has CDR1 SGHTA and CDR2 FQGNSA. Trimming shortened V by 5 bases and J by 0 bases, and 15 bases separated the two germline ends. CDR3 DNA sequence: TGTGCCAGCAGCCGAACGGACTACCCGAGCACAGATACGCAGTATTTT. Encoded protein: CASSRTDYPSTDTQYF.

The chain joins TRBV7-6 to TRBJ2-3; 10 positions match TRBD2. The germline V gene encodes CDR1 SGHVS and CDR2 FNYEAQ. V gave up 5 bases and J gave up 5 bases; unmatched junction bases: 10. This CDR3 has 16 residues. CDR3 loop: CASSPDASGSLDTQYF. The CDR3 DNA is TGTGCCAGCAGCCCCGATGCTAGCGGGAGCTTAGATACGCAGTATTTT.

This clone was detected once. The V call is TRBV27, the J call TRBJ2-3, with TRBD2 matching 8 bases. The CDR3 loop spans 15 amino acids. Losses at the gene ends were 6 bases for V and 5 bases for J; bases not matched to a gene: 10. CDR1 and CDR2 from the germline V gene are MNHEY and SMNVEV (reference sequence). CDR3 coding DNA: TGTGCCAGCAGCTCTTACGGGAGGGCCATAGATACGCAGTATTTT. It translates to CASSSYGRAIDTQYF.

J is TRBJ1-2 and V is TRBV5-6; tentative D call: TRBD1 (5 bases). CDR1 is SGHDT and CDR2 is YYEEEE in the germline V gene. CDR3 length: 14 residues. Trimming shortened V by 2 bases and J by 2 bases, and 10 bases separated the two germline ends. The CDR3 nucleotides read TGTGCCAGCAGCTTTCAGGGAGTAAACTATGGCTACACCTTC. This sequence encodes CASSFQGVNYGYTF.

The chain couples TRBV19 to TRBJ2-1; 9 bases are a match to TRBD2. Germline lookup yields CDR1 LNHDA and CDR2 SQIVND (reference sequence). Losses at the gene ends were 0 bases for V and 6 bases for J; bases not matched to a gene: 3. CDR3 size: 15 residues. In DNA, the CDR3 is TGTGCCAGTAGTATAGAGGGACTAGCCCCCAATGAGCAGTTCTTC. Amino acids: CASSIEGLAPNEQFF.

Here the CDR3 DNA reads TGTGCCAGCAGCTTAGGGTCCGGACTAGCAGTAAACGGGGAGCTGTTTTTT. It codes for CASSLGSGLAVNGELFF. The chain uses TRBV5-4 and TRBJ2-2, with 8 bases identical to TRBD2. V lost 2 bases, J lost 7 bases, and 13 bases stayed unmatched. CDR1 SGHNT and CDR2 YYREEE come from the germline V gene (reference sequence). This CDR3 region has 17 residues. The complete variable domain, with remaining parts taken from reference TRBV5-4 and TRBJ2-2, reads ETGVTQSPTHLIKTRGQQVTLRCSSQSGHNTVSWYQQALGQGPQFIFQYYREEENGRGNFPPRFSGLQFPNYSSELNVNALELDDSALYLCASSLGSGLAVNGELFFGEGSRLTVL.

CDR3 nucleotides: TGTGCCAGCAGCTTAGCAGGGGATAGTACAGATACGCAGTATTTT. It specifies CASSLAGDSTDTQYF. The gene calls are TRBV7-2 and TRBJ2-3; TRBD1 might be the D (5 bases). V shed 0 bases and J shed 3 bases, with 10 bases lying between them. CDR1 and CDR2 from the germline V gene are SGHTA and FQGNSA. The CDR3 contains 15 residues.

This sequence joins TRBV29-1 and TRBJ2-1, with 7 bases aligning to TRBD2. The CDR3 contains 12 residues. The germline gives CDR1 SQVTM, CDR2 ANQGSEA. V lost 8 bases to trimming and J lost 6 bases; unmatched junction nucleotides: 7. CDR3 sequence: CSPKAGPNEQFF. The CDR3, as DNA: TGCAGCCCTAAAGCGGGACCCAATGAGCAGTTCTTC.

This clone appeared a single time. V and J are TRBV27 and TRBJ1-2, with D unresolved. CDR1 is MNHEY, CDR2 SMNVEV, per germline (reference sequence). Trimming pared 5 bases from V and 8 bases from J, leaving 18 bases between. The CDR3 covers 14 residues. The CDR3: CASSITEGPEGYTF. CDR3 in DNA: TGTGCCAGCAGTATCACGGAAGGGCCCGAGGGCTACACCTTC.

Only one count was recorded for this clone. V and J are TRBV9 and TRBJ2-2; 8 positions agree with TRBD2. J gave up 6 bases and V 3 bases, and 16 bases lay outside the gene matches. CDR1 is SGDLS and CDR2 is YYNGEE in the germline V gene. CDR3 length: 18 residues. This chain's CDR3 is CASSEGPGSGGRSGELFF. The DNA of the CDR3 is TGTGCCAGCAGCGAGGGCCCGGGGTCGGGAGGGCGATCCGGGGAGCTGTTTTTT.

The V call is TRBV10-3, the J call TRBJ2-7, with a weak D call TRBD2 (5 bases). This CDR3 comprises 14 residues. Germline-derived CDR1 and CDR2 are ENHRY and SYGVKD. The V gene lost 1 base and the J gene lost 7 bases, with 14 bases spanning the gap. The CDR3 sequence is CAISEYGMKAEQYF. The CDR3 DNA follows: TGTGCCATCAGTGAGTACGGGATGAAGGCTGAGCAGTACTTC.